A selection of T cell receptor beta chains follows, all from one sample in a study of cytomegalovirus exposure and HLA in healthy donors. Clones were sequenced by immunoSEQ multiplex PCR, and TCRdb holds only the in-frame ones, with some missing. The sample consists of about 220,000 clones, approximately 90% of them appearing once. The sequencing sample was made of PBMCs. The source of these receptors is a woman aged 18-35 years in good health and CMV-seronegative. The CDR3 runs from the conserved cysteine through the conserved F or W. Fields, in order: CDR3 protein, CDR3 DNA, J gene, V gene, D gene, clone size. A D gene is named only where the DNA matches it firmly. Clone size is stated in some rows and not others, as once, few, many or a class when expanded.

CASRPLAAKVDTQYF | TGCGCCAGCAGACCTCTAGCGGCGAAGGTAGATACGCAGTATTTT | TRBJ2-3 | TRBV5-1 | TRBD2 | -
CASSGLAGDTQYF | TGTGCCAGCAGTGGGCTAGCGGGAGATACGCAGTATTTT | TRBJ2-3 | TRBV2 | TRBD2 | -
CAWSVGQGNYGYTF | TGTGCCTGGAGTGTGGGGCAGGGGAACTATGGCTACACCTTC | TRBJ1-2 | TRBV30 | - | once
CASNRGETQYF | TGTGCCAGCAACCGGGGGGAGACCCAGTACTTC | TRBJ2-5 | TRBV6-1 | - | once
CASSFRQGISGANVLTF | TGTGCCAGCAGCTTTCGACAGGGGATCTCTGGGGCCAACGTCCTGACTTTC | TRBJ2-6 | TRBV7-8 | TRBD1 | -
CASSPQLASGANEQFF | TGTGCCAGCAGCCCGCAACTAGCCTCGGGTGCGAACGAGCAGTTCTTC | TRBJ2-1 | TRBV7-8 | - | -
CASSERQGAAFF | TGTGCCAGCAGCGAACGACAGGGGGCCGCTTTCTTT | TRBJ1-1 | TRBV5-4 | TRBD1 | -
CASSHAGGGHTDTQYF | TGTGCCAGCAGCCACGCCGGCGGGGGCCACACAGATACGCAGTATTTT | TRBJ2-3 | TRBV7-9 | - | -
CASSQDRGRGETQYF | TGTGCCAGCAGCCAAGACAGGGGCCGAGGGGAGACCCAGTACTTC | TRBJ2-5 | TRBV27 | TRBD1 | -
CASSLLRTGRVQPQHF | TGTGCCAGCAGTTTACTTAGGACAGGGAGGGTGCAGCCCCAGCATTTT | TRBJ1-5 | TRBV27 | TRBD1 | -
CASSLIPGLPLLSSYEQYF | TGTGCCAGCAGCTTGATTCCGGGTTTGCCCTTACTAAGCTCCTACGAGCAGTACTTC | TRBJ2-7 | TRBV5-6 | - | -
CASSGERAYEQYF | TGCGCCAGCAGCGGGGAGCGAGCCTACGAGCAGTACTTC | TRBJ2-7 | TRBV5-1 | - | -
CAISPATSGRWEQYF | TGTGCCATCAGCCCCGCGACTAGCGGAAGATGGGAGCAGTACTTC | TRBJ2-7 | TRBV10-3 | TRBD2 | -
CASSIGQGPRGDYGYTF | TGTGCCAGCAGCATCGGACAGGGGCCTAGGGGTGACTATGGCTACACCTTC | TRBJ1-2 | TRBV5-4 | TRBD1 | -
CASSPGGQINQPQHF | TGTGCCAGCTCACCCGGAGGACAGATCAATCAGCCCCAGCATTTT | TRBJ1-5 | TRBV18 | - | -
CASSLWGSLTGQETQYF | TGCGCCAGCAGCTTGTGGGGTTCGCTGACAGGTCAAGAGACCCAGTACTTC | TRBJ2-5 | TRBV5-1 | - | -
CASRRDHRGSPLHF | TGTGCCAGCAGGCGGGACCACAGGGGCTCACCCCTCCACTTT | TRBJ1-6 | TRBV27 | TRBD1 | -
CASSFGQGTYEQYF | TGTGCCAGCAGCTTCGGACAGGGCACCTACGAGCAGTACTTC | TRBJ2-7 | TRBV9 | TRBD1 | -
CASNPGEGTFGYTF | TGTGCCAGCAACCCAGGGGAGGGAACCTTTGGTTACACCTTC | TRBJ1-2 | TRBV7-9 | - | -
CASSLGDRGIDEQYF | TGTGCCAGCAGCTTAGGGGACAGGGGGATCGACGAGCAGTACTTC | TRBJ2-7 | TRBV7-9 | TRBD1 | -
CASIKRPGTYNEQFF | TGTGCCAGCATCAAAAGGCCGGGAACATACAATGAGCAGTTCTTC | TRBJ2-1 | TRBV28 | - | -
CSAGTGFYEQYF | TGCAGCGCCGGGACAGGGTTTTACGAGCAGTACTTC | TRBJ2-7 | TRBV29-1 | TRBD1 | -
CANSKGDDRGHQETQYF | TGTGCCAACAGCAAAGGGGACGACAGGGGCCACCAAGAGACCCAGTACTTC | TRBJ2-5 | TRBV21-1 | - | -
CASSLRGPGGTEAFF | TGTGCCAGCAGCCTGAGGGGGCCCGGGGGCACTGAAGCTTTCTTT | TRBJ1-1 | TRBV11-2 | TRBD1 | -
CAWSGRGTSTDTQYF | TGTGCCTGGAGTGGGCGGGGGACTAGCACAGATACGCAGTATTTT | TRBJ2-3 | TRBV30 | TRBD2 | once
CASSITGEANEKLFF | TGTGCCAGTAGTATCACAGGCGAAGCTAATGAAAAACTGTTTTTT | TRBJ1-4 | TRBV19 | - | -
CSAFPDRTEAFF | TGCAGCGCGTTCCCGGACAGAACTGAAGCTTTCTTT | TRBJ1-1 | TRBV29-1 | - | -
CASSLDAGFGNQPQHF | TGTGCCAGCAGCTTAGACGCAGGGTTTGGCAATCAGCCCCAGCATTTT | TRBJ1-5 | TRBV7-8 | - | -
CASSQEDSGSAVYEQYF | TGTGCCAGCAGCCAAGAAGATAGCGGGAGTGCCGTCTACGAGCAGTACTTC | TRBJ2-7 | TRBV4-2 | TRBD2 | -
CASSRPRGSTDTQYF | TGTGCCAGCAGCCGCCCTAGGGGGAGCACAGATACGCAGTATTTT | TRBJ2-3 | TRBV7-2 | - | -
CASSDPGVGYEQYF | TGTGCCAGCAGTGACCCAGGGGTTGGTTACGAGCAGTACTTC | TRBJ2-7 | TRBV27 | - | -
CASSQEGGRTGEQFF | TGCGCCAGCAGCCAAGAAGGAGGTAGGACTGGGGAGCAGTTCTTC | TRBJ2-1 | TRBV4-1 | - | -
CASSPRDREKGQYF | TGTGCCAGCTCACCCAGGGACAGGGAGAAGGGGCAGTACTTC | TRBJ2-7 | TRBV18 | TRBD1 | -
CASSLVGGRADTQYF | TGCGCCAGCAGCTTGGTTGGCGGTCGGGCAGATACGCAGTATTTT | TRBJ2-3 | TRBV5-1 | - | -
CASTEQGAYNEQFF | TGTGCCAGCACTGAACAGGGGGCCTACAATGAGCAGTTCTTC | TRBJ2-1 | TRBV27 | TRBD1 | -
CASSLPGGIAVGGNEQYF | TGTGCCAGCAGCCTCCCCGGCGGGATCGCTGTAGGAGGAAACGAGCAGTACTTC | TRBJ2-7 | TRBV7-9 | - | -
CASIQGQGPLGTEAFF | TGTGCCAGCATCCAAGGACAGGGACCTTTGGGCACTGAAGCTTTCTTT | TRBJ1-1 | TRBV7-9 | TRBD1 | -
CASSPGGLVANYGYTF | TGCGCCAGCAGCCCGGGTGGGTTGGTTGCTAACTATGGCTACACCTTC | TRBJ1-2 | TRBV5-1 | - | -
CASTSSGGSVQETQYF | TGCGCCAGCACCTCCTCGGGGGGCAGCGTCCAAGAGACCCAGTACTTC | TRBJ2-5 | TRBV5-1 | - | -
CASGTGTGVSQPQHF | TGTGCCAGCGGAACCGGGACGGGGGTGTCTCAGCCCCAGCATTTT | TRBJ1-5 | TRBV6-1 | - | once
CASSIDVTGGNGYTF | TGTGCCAGTAGTATAGATGTTACGGGAGGGAATGGCTACACCTTC | TRBJ1-2 | TRBV19 | - | -